This passage covers 32 T cell receptor beta chains from one sample sequenced in a study of shared clonotypes between healthy human individuals. Profiling relied on immunoSEQ multiplex PCR, and the TCRdb table lists in-frame clones only, not all of them. The sample records 1.4 million or so clones, approximately 98.5% being singletons. Sequencing input: naive CD4+ T cells sorted from blood. The subset is: CD45RA+ positively selected. The receptors stem from a man aged 25 to 45 in good health.

This clone was detected only once. V and J are TRBV28 and TRBJ1-2, with a tentative D call TRBD1 (6 bases). Looked up from germline, CDR1 is MDHEN and CDR2 is SYDVKM. The germline V and J ends were trimmed by 6 bases and 6 bases, with 14 bases remaining between them. The CDR3 is 13 amino acids. The CDR3 DNA sequence: TGTGCCAGCAGAAGACAGGTTAGGGATGGCTACACCTTC. Protein: CASRRQVRDGYTF.

This chain links TRBV30 with TRBJ1-1; maybe TRBD1 (5 bases). This CDR3 region has 11 residues. Trimming took off 5 bases at V and 4 bases at J, with 8 bases between the two ends. The germline V gene encodes CDR1 GTSNPN and CDR2 SVGIG (reference sequence). In nucleotides, the CDR3 is TGTGCCTGGGGGACGGGCACTGAAGCTTTCTTT. Translating gives CAWGTGTEAFF.

This clone is a singleton in its sample. This rearrangement joins TRBV5-1 to TRBJ2-2; 7 bases agree with TRBD2. The junction had 9 bases not matched to a gene; V was cut back by 0 bases and J by 7 bases. The V gene's germline CDR1 is SGHRS and CDR2 YFSETQ. This CDR3 has 16 amino acids. The CDR3 nucleotides are TGCGCCAGCAGCTTGGCCGGGCGGGAGATTTACGGGGAGCTGTTTTTT. Its protein is CASSLAGREIYGELFF. The variable domain in full, completed from reference TRBV5-1 and TRBJ2-2, reads KAGVTQTPRYLIKTRGQQVTLSCSPISGHRSVSWYQQTPGQGLQFLFEYFSETQRNKGNFPGRFSGRQFSNSRSEMNVSTLELGDSALYLCASSLAGREIYGELFFGEGSRLTVL.

The V call is TRBV29-1, the J call TRBJ2-5; D is undetermined. The germline CDR1 and CDR2 sequences are SQVTM and ANQGSEA. Trimming pared 7 bases from V and 0 bases from J, leaving 12 bases between. This CDR3 is 13 amino acids long. In nucleotides, the CDR3 is TGCAGCGGCACCGGACGGTACCAAGAGACCCAGTACTTC. It yields the protein CSGTGRYQETQYF.

This clone appeared once. This chain links TRBV4-1 with TRBJ2-1; D may be TRBD1 or TRBD2 (6 bases each). Trimming shortened V by 5 bases and J by 7 bases, and 24 bases separated the two germline ends. Looked up from germline, CDR1 is MGHRA and CDR2 is YSYEKL. The CDR3 is 17 residues long. CDR3 bases: TGCGCCAGCAGCAAACATCAGGGGAGGCAGGTGGGGAATGAGCAGTTCTTC. The encoded protein is CASSKHQGRQVGNEQFF.

About this clone: This specimen includes other DNA sequences encoding the same CDR3. The chain combines TRBV19 with TRBJ2-7, with 12 bases that match TRBD2. The ends lost 5 bases at V and 2 bases at J; junction bases unmatched: 4. Germline lookup yields CDR1 LNHDA and CDR2 SQIVND (reference sequence). The CDR3 has 15 residues. The CDR3, as DNA: TGTGCCAGTAGTGTACTAGCGGGAGGCCCCTACGAGCAGTACTTC. It encodes CASSVLAGGPYEQYF.

V usage is TRBV5-5 and J usage is TRBJ1-2; 8 nucleotides agree with TRBD1. V was pared by 4 bases and J by 0 bases, with 11 bases of the junction left unmatched. The CDR3 has 17 amino acids. Germline loops: CDR1 SGHKS, CDR2 YYEKEE (reference sequence). CDR3 in amino acids: CASSPRGGTGANYGYTF. The CDR3 DNA reads TGTGCCAGCAGCCCTCGGGGAGGGACAGGCGCTAACTATGGCTACACCTTC.

The rearrangement uses TRBV29-1 and TRBJ2-5; D is unclear. Trimming pared 6 bases from V and 5 bases from J, leaving 10 bases between. This CDR3 contains 11 residues. Germline loops: CDR1 SQVTM, CDR2 ANQGSEA. CDR3 region: CSVLSGETQYF. The DNA for the CDR3 is TGCAGCGTCCTGTCCGGGGAGACCCAGTACTTC.

V gene TRBV27 combines with J gene TRBJ1-2; 7 bases fit TRBD1. Trimming removed 1 base from V and 0 bases from J; junction bases left unmatched: 14. CDR1 and CDR2 (germline): MNHEY, SMNVEV (reference sequence). This CDR3 is built from 19 residues. As DNA, the CDR3 is TGTGCCAGCAGTTTATTCGCTGTGGGGACAGCTACTACTAACTATGGCTACACCTTC. It codes for CASSLFAVGTATTNYGYTF.

This chain links TRBV11-2 with TRBJ2-7; 10 bases are shared with TRBD2. Germline V lookup: CDR1 SGHAT, CDR2 FQNNGV. The ends lost 3 bases at V and 2 bases at J; junction bases unmatched: 4. The CDR3 has 15 residues. The CDR3 DNA reads as TGTGCCAGCAGCTTTAGGACTAGCGGAGCCTACGAGCAGTACTTC. The encoded protein is CASSFRTSGAYEQYF.

The V gene is TRBV18, the J gene TRBJ2-7; possible D gene TRBD1, 6 bases. Germline-derived CDR1 and CDR2 are KGHSH and LQKENI. The CDR3 runs 13 residues. V was clipped by 3 bases and J by 5 bases, with 11 bases between them. CDR3: CASSPKAGDEQYF. CDR3 sequence (DNA): TGTGCCAGCTCACCCAAGGCAGGGGACGAGCAGTACTTC.

The chain carries TRBV7-2 and TRBJ2-7; D possibly corresponds to TRBD1 (6 bases). The CDR3 loop spans 14 amino acids. Deletions cut 2 bases from V and 0 bases from J, with 8 bases between. Germline V gene sequence: CDR1 SGHTA, CDR2 FQGNSA. The CDR3 sequence: CASSLRGISYEQYF. The CDR3 DNA follows: TGTGCCAGCAGCTTAAGGGGGATCTCCTACGAGCAGTACTTC. Full variable domain (rest looked up from reference TRBV7-2 and TRBJ2-7): GAGVSQSPSNKVTEKGKDVELRCDPISGHTALYWYRQSLGQGLEFLIYFQGNSAPDKSGLPSDRFSAERTGGSVSTLTIQRTQQEDSAVYLCASSLRGISYEQYFGPGTRLTVT.

The rearrangement joins TRBV28 to TRBJ2-1; 14 nucleotides agree with TRBD2. The germline gives CDR1 MDHEN, CDR2 SYDVKM. Germline trimming cut 6 bases from V and 7 bases from J; bases unmatched to any gene: 14. The CDR3 has 18 residues. CDR3 DNA sequence: TGTGCCAGCAGACTCCTCCCGGGACTAGCGGGAGTGGGGAATGAGCAGTTCTTC. As protein: CASRLLPGLAGVGNEQFF.

The chain has TRBV6-5 and TRBJ2-5; 8 bases match TRBD1. Germline V gene lookup returns CDR1 MNHEY and CDR2 SVGAGI. The CDR3 has 14 residues. With V trimmed by 6 bases and J by 7 bases, 10 bases remained unmatched. The CDR3 protein is CASRGPGGRVTQYF. The CDR3 DNA reads TGTGCCAGCAGGGGACCAGGGGGCCGGGTGACCCAGTACTTC.

This clone appeared once. The genes are TRBV5-1 and TRBJ2-1; D tentatively fits TRBD1 or TRBD2 (5 bases each). Germline loops: CDR1 SGHRS, CDR2 YFSETQ. This CDR3 comprises 15 residues. V was cut by 0 bases and J by 6 bases, with 13 bases left in between. CDR3 nucleotide sequence: TGCGCCAGCAGCTTGGGGGGACCCCTCCTCAATGAGCAGTTCTTC. This codes for CASSLGGPLLNEQFF.

The chain uses TRBV5-4 and TRBJ2-2, with 10 bases lining up with TRBD2. CDR3 length: 15 residues. Losses at the gene ends were 4 bases for V and 3 bases for J; bases not matched to a gene: 3. Per the germline V gene, CDR1 is SGHNT and CDR2 is YYREEE (reference sequence). In DNA, the CDR3 is TGTGCCAGCAGCCGGACTAGCGGAGACACCGGGGAGCTGTTTTTT. Translated: CASSRTSGDTGELFF.

The rearrangement uses TRBV18 and TRBJ1-5, with D hard to call. CDR1 and CDR2 (germline): KGHSH, LQKENI. CDR3 length: 18 residues. V lost 2 bases to trimming and J lost 1 base, with 18 bases between them. In nucleotides, the CDR3 is TGTGCCAGCTCACCAAAGTTGGCGAGCGCTTCGAGCAATCAGCCCCAGCATTTT. It encodes CASSPKLASASSNQPQHF.

The chain has TRBV14 and TRBJ2-2; perhaps TRBD2 as D (6 bases). V was shortened by 4 bases and J by 8 bases, with 17 bases between the two germline ends. The CDR3 runs 15 residues. CDR1 SGHDN and CDR2 FVKESK come from the germline V gene. Here the CDR3 DNA reads TGTGCCAGCAGCCGAGTCCGGGACTCCGGTGGGGAGCTGTTTTTT. It is translated as CASSRVRDSGGELFF.

V is TRBV6-5 and J is TRBJ2-7; D may be TRBD1 (6 bases). The V gene lost 6 bases and the J gene lost 3 bases, with 12 bases spanning the gap. The CDR3 has 13 residues. The V gene's germline CDR1 is MNHEY and CDR2 SVGAGI. For the CDR3, the DNA is TGTGCCAGCAGCCTAGGACAGAACTACGAGCAGTACTTC. Translated, it gives CASSLGQNYEQYF.

J is TRBJ1-1 and V is TRBV5-5; D not resolved. This CDR3 is 13 amino acids long. Germline CDR1 SGHKS, CDR2 YYEKEE (reference sequence). Trimming pared 2 bases from V and 1 base from J, leaving 6 bases between. This CDR3 is CASSFWGNTEAFF. CDR3 nucleotides: TGTGCCAGCAGCTTTTGGGGGAACACTGAAGCTTTCTTT.

This chain links TRBV11-1 with TRBJ2-1; perhaps TRBD1 as D (5 bases). Germline loops: CDR1 SGHAT, CDR2 FQDESV (reference sequence). V lost 4 bases, J lost 8 bases, and 12 bases lay in between. The CDR3 consists of 13 residues. CDR3 in DNA: TGTGCCAGCAGCTCCGCATGGGGCTATGAGCAGTTCTTC. Its translation: CASSSAWGYEQFF.

This chain links TRBV11-2 with TRBJ2-1, with D possibly being TRBD1 (5 bases). The ends were cut back, 6 bases at V and 10 bases at J, with 16 bases in the middle. The CDR3 extends over 13 amino acids. Germline CDR1 reads SGHAT; CDR2 reads FQNNGV. CDR3 residues: CASSSIGVGEQFF. DNA for the CDR3: TGTGCCAGCAGTTCGATAGGGGTCGGAGAGCAGTTCTTC.

The chain uses TRBV9 and TRBJ2-1; D remains unclear. V was cut by 4 bases and J by 0 bases, with 8 bases left in between. Germline CDR1 and CDR2: SGDLS and YYNGEE. The length of the CDR3 is 14 residues. Here the CDR3 reads CASSRSSSYNEQFF. The CDR3 DNA is TGTGCCAGCAGCAGATCTAGCTCCTACAATGAGCAGTTCTTC.

A note on this clone: This specimen includes other DNA sequences encoding the same CDR3. V gene TRBV7-3 combines with J gene TRBJ2-1; 9 positions match TRBD2. Germline lookup yields CDR1 SGHTA and CDR2 FQGTGA. V trimming: 3 bases; J trimming: 3 bases; junction bases outside the gene matches: 3. This CDR3 comprises 15 residues. Here the CDR3 DNA reads TGTGCCAGCAGCTTGATAGCGGGGGTCTACAATGAGCAGTTCTTC. It yields the protein CASSLIAGVYNEQFF.

This chain uses TRBV10-3 with TRBJ2-5, with 7 bases identical to TRBD1. Germline CDR1 ENHRY, CDR2 SYGVKD. This CDR3 region has 12 residues. The V gene end was trimmed by 6 bases and the J gene end by 2 bases; junction bases not matched to a gene: 0. For the CDR3, the DNA is TGTGCCATCAGGGGACAGCAAGAGACCCAGTACTTC. Residues: CAIRGQQETQYF.

The V call is TRBV18, the J call TRBJ2-7; TRBD1 might be the D (6 bases). From germline, CDR1 is KGHSH and CDR2 LQKENI. The CDR3 totals 14 residues. V was pared by 4 bases and J by 0 bases, with 10 bases between. The CDR3 region has the DNA TGTGCCAGCTCACGGGACACCGGCTCCTACGAGCAGTACTTC. Translating it yields CASSRDTGSYEQYF.

This clone was picked up one time. The rearrangement links TRBV5-1 to TRBJ2-7; 7 bases align to TRBD1. Unmatched junction bases numbered 16, after V lost 3 bases and J lost 4 bases. The CDR3 has 17 residues. CDR1 and CDR2 from the germline V gene are SGHRS and YFSETQ. The CDR3 sequence: CASSYNIIRDSNYEQYF. DNA for the CDR3: TGCGCCAGCAGCTACAACATAATCCGGGACAGTAATTACGAGCAGTACTTC. Combining the CDR3 with reference TRBV5-1 and TRBJ2-7 gives the whole variable domain KAGVTQTPRYLIKTRGQQVTLSCSPISGHRSVSWYQQTPGQGLQFLFEYFSETQRNKGNFPGRFSGRQFSNSRSEMNVSTLELGDSALYLCASSYNIIRDSNYEQYFGPGTRLTVT.

Concerning this clone itself: The same CDR3 arises from other DNA sequences in this sample as well. This sequence joins TRBV29-1 and TRBJ2-5; D remains unclear. V lost 4 bases and J lost 2, with 5 bases in between. Germline-derived CDR1 and CDR2 are SQVTM and ANQGSEA. This CDR3 contains 11 residues. This chain's CDR3 is CSVGIQETQYF. Here the CDR3 DNA reads TGCAGCGTTGGGATACAAGAGACCCAGTACTTC.

The V gene is TRBV10-2, the J gene TRBJ2-7, with D tentatively TRBD2 (5 bases). This CDR3 is built from 14 residues. Germline values: CDR1 WSHSY, CDR2 SAAADI. Trimming left V 2 bases short and J 2 bases short, with 10 bases between. This CDR3 reads CASSEEGLAYEQYF. In DNA, the CDR3 is TGCGCCAGCAGTGAGGAGGGCCTGGCCTACGAGCAGTACTTC.

The rearrangement joins TRBV28 to TRBJ2-1; D not certain. V lost 8 bases, J lost 2 bases, and 13 bases lay in between. There are 14 residues in the CDR3. Germline V gene sequence: CDR1 MDHEN, CDR2 SYDVKM. The CDR3 sequence is CASWLSGAYNEQFF. In DNA form, the CDR3 reads TGTGCCAGCTGGCTGTCAGGAGCCTACAATGAGCAGTTCTTC.

This clone showed up just once. V gene TRBV2 combines with J gene TRBJ1-1; 12 bases map to TRBD1. Germline CDR1 SNHLY, CDR2 FYNNEI. The length of the CDR3 is 14 residues. Trimming at V came to 8 bases and at J to 4 bases, leaving 5 bases not matched to a gene. This chain's CDR3 is CASVRDRGLTEAFF. In DNA, the CDR3 is TGTGCCAGCGTCCGGGACAGGGGGCTCACTGAAGCTTTCTTT.

The rearrangement joins TRBV9 to TRBJ2-7; 7 nucleotides match TRBD2. The junction had 11 bases not matched to a gene; V was cut back by 0 bases and J by 2 bases. Germline values: CDR1 SGDLS, CDR2 YYNGEE. There are 17 residues in the CDR3. The CDR3 DNA reads TGTGCCAGCAGCGTAGATCCGGGATCGGGACTACCCTACGAGCAGTACTTC. Translation gives CASSVDPGSGLPYEQYF.